Described below is a single T cell receptor (beta chain) sequence and its context. V was clipped by 4 bases and J by 5 bases, with 14 bases between them. The CDR3 is 14 amino acids. In germline, CDR1 is SGHRS, CDR2 YFSETQ. This specimen comes from a study of blood T cell repertoires in COVID-19. About the research overall: Samples representing acute and convalescent COVID-19 were sourced from the United States, Italy and Spain.

TCRdb keeps only in-frame clones here, not all; method: immunoSEQ multiplex PCR. Among over 90,000 clones listed, about 87% were seen once. The rearrangement uses TRBV5-1 and TRBJ2-3, with D perhaps matching TRBD2 (6 bases). The TCR sequence derives from a human donor in a cohort sampled during active COVID-19. The material sequenced was peripheral blood. In DNA, the CDR3 is TGCGCCAGCAGCCCTGGGGGAGGCATAGATACGCAGTATTTT. This translates into CASSPGGGIDTQYF.